One and the same sample provided the 29 T cell receptor beta chains below, sequenced in a study of T cell responses to AZD1222 COVID-19 vaccine. Repertoires were generated with immunoSEQ multiplex PCR, while TCRdb's copy carries only in-frame clones and drops some. The data hold more than 95,000 clones, with 89% observed a single time. Sequencing used peripheral blood, obtained 28 days after the second AZD1222 dose. The receptors originated from an adult who received the AZD1222 COVID-19 vaccine.

The chain joins TRBV7-9 to TRBJ1-2; possibly TRBD1 for D (6 bases). Per the germline V gene, CDR1 is SEHNR and CDR2 is FQNEAQ (reference sequence). Trimming left V 0 bases short and J 2 bases short, with 10 bases between. The CDR3 loop spans 15 amino acids. Here the CDR3 DNA reads TGTGCCAGCAGCTTAGCGGGGGCGGTGAACTATGGCTACACCTTC. It codes for CASSLAGAVNYGYTF.

The chain is built from TRBV29-1 and TRBJ1-2; 7 bases map to TRBD1. Germline V gene sequence: CDR1 SQVTM, CDR2 ANQGSEA. The CDR3 spans 14 residues. Losses at the gene ends were 1 base for V and 1 base for J; bases not matched to a gene: 3. The CDR3 DNA sequence: TGCAGCGTTGAAGGAGACAGGGATAACTATGGCTACACCTTC. This codes for CSVEGDRDNYGYTF. The full variable domain, its missing parts supplied by reference TRBV29-1 and TRBJ1-2, is SAVISQKPSRDICQRGTSLTIQCQVDSQVTMMFWYRQQPGQSLTLIATANQGSEATYESGFVIDKFPISRPNLTFSTLTVSNMSPEDSSIYLCSVEGDRDNYGYTFGSGTRLTVV.

The rearrangement links TRBV7-9 to TRBJ2-5, with TRBD2 identical over 14 bases. This CDR3 spans 15 amino acids. The germline CDR1 and CDR2 sequences are SEHNR and FQNEAQ (reference sequence). Trimming at V came to 5 bases and at J to 4 bases, leaving 3 bases not matched to a gene. This CDR3 is CASSPGLAGVETQYF. The CDR3 DNA reads TGTGCCAGCAGCCCGGGACTAGCGGGAGTAGAGACCCAGTACTTC.

The chain recombines TRBV5-1 with TRBJ2-6; D might be TRBD1 (6 bases). Germline V lookup: CDR1 SGHRS, CDR2 YFSETQ. The CDR3 length is 15 residues. V was trimmed by 0 bases and J by 2 bases, leaving 6 bases between them. CDR3 protein: CASSLEGAGANVLTF. CDR3 in DNA: TGCGCCAGCAGCTTGGAGGGGGCTGGGGCCAACGTCCTGACTTTC. The variable domain in full, with the rest retrieved from reference TRBV5-1 and TRBJ2-6, is KAGVTQTPRYLIKTRGQQVTLSCSPISGHRSVSWYQQTPGQGLQFLFEYFSETQRNKGNFPGRFSGRQFSNSRSEMNVSTLELGDSALYLCASSLEGAGANVLTFGAGSRLTVL.

This clone is a singleton in its sample. The chain has TRBV20-1 and TRBJ2-7; the D gene is possibly TRBD2 (6 bases). CDR3 length: 18 residues. Trimming removed 3 bases at V and 3 bases at J, with 27 bases between. Germline V gene data show CDR1 as DFQATT and CDR2 as SNEGSKA (reference sequence). The CDR3, as DNA: TGCAGTGCTAGTGCATCCGGACTACCTGCGGGTGGATTCTACGAGCAGTACTTC. This encodes CSASASGLPAGGFYEQYF.

The chain recombines TRBV15 with TRBJ1-2; no definite D call. The CDR3 spans 14 residues. Trimming left V 7 bases short and J 4 bases short, with 16 bases between. The germline V gene encodes CDR1 LNHNV and CDR2 YYDKDF (reference sequence). The CDR3 region has the DNA TGTGCCACCACCACTCGGCCCGGTGGCTATGGCTACACCTTC. Amino acid sequence: CATTTRPGGYGYTF.

CDR3 nucleotides: TGTGCCAGCAGCCAAATACAGGGGAACAATTCACCCCTCCACTTT. Translation gives CASSQIQGNNSPLHF. The chain carries TRBV16 and TRBJ1-6, with 7 bases identical to TRBD1. In germline, CDR1 is KGHSY, CDR2 FQNENV. The CDR3 runs to 15 residues. Trimming at V came to 2 bases and at J to 7 bases, leaving 5 bases not matched to a gene.

This chain links TRBV23-1 with TRBJ2-3; D possibly corresponds to TRBD2 (6 bases). TRBV23-1 is assigned to the ORF class and has an uncertain function. The CDR3 contains 16 residues. With 0 bases removed from V and 1 base from J, the gap between germline ends came to 11 bases. CDR3 sequence reads: CASSQSAGTCTDTQYF. CDR3 DNA sequence: TGCGCCAGCAGTCAATCGGCGGGGACTTGCACAGATACGCAGTATTTT.

The J gene is TRBJ2-3, the V gene TRBV15; D gene ambiguous. The CDR3 length is 14 residues. The V gene's germline CDR1 is LNHNV and CDR2 YYDKDF (reference sequence). Trimming removed 0 bases from V and 2 bases from J, with 6 bases in between. The CDR3: CATSRDRATDTQYF. CDR3 coding DNA: TGTGCCACCAGCAGAGATAGAGCCACAGATACGCAGTATTTT.

This rearrangement joins TRBV19 to TRBJ2-7, with a possible D match to TRBD2 (5 bases). The CDR3 is 13 amino acids. Germline CDR1 is LNHDA and CDR2 is SQIVND (reference sequence). The V gene lost 4 bases and the J gene lost 3 bases, with 10 bases spanning the gap. CDR3 sequence (DNA): TGTGCCAGTAGTAGGGGAGTCGGCTACGAGCAGTACTTC. Its translation is CASSRGVGYEQYF.

The chain employs TRBV12-2 and TRBJ1-3; the listed D gene, TRBD1, was not tested against the DNA. TRBV12-2 is assigned pseudogene status. The CDR3 has 17 residues. CDR3 DNA sequence: TGTGCAAGTCGCTTAAATATTACAGGGGGCTCAGGAAACACCATATATTTT. As protein: CASRLNITGGSGNTIYF.

The V gene is TRBV2, the J gene TRBJ1-4, with D possibly TRBD1 on 6 matching bases. CDR3 size: 14 residues. CDR1 is SNHLY, CDR2 FYNNEI, per germline. Trimming stripped 7 bases from V and 7 bases from J, with 16 bases between. CDR3 residues: CASKVGTGSEKLFF. The DNA of the CDR3 is TGTGCCAGCAAGGTCGGAACAGGGAGTGAAAAACTGTTTTTT.

The chain has TRBV5-1 and TRBJ2-3; no definite D call. The CDR3 is made up of 16 amino acids. CDR1 is SGHRS and CDR2 is YFSETQ in the germline V gene. V lost 5 bases and J lost 3, with 19 bases in between. DNA of the CDR3: TGCGCCAGCAGACGAGGAGCCTCTGGGTTGACAGATACGCAGTATTTT. It encodes CASRRGASGLTDTQYF.

This clone was detected only once. The chain uses TRBV5-6 and TRBJ2-1; D possibly corresponds to TRBD2 (5 bases). There are 13 residues in the CDR3. Trimming stripped 5 bases from V and 2 bases from J, with 8 bases between. From germline, CDR1 is SGHDT and CDR2 YYEEEE. The CDR3 region is CASRPGTYNEQFF. As DNA, the CDR3 is TGTGCCAGCAGACCCGGGACCTACAATGAGCAGTTCTTC.

This chain connects TRBV5-5 to TRBJ2-2; TRBD2 matches 11 bases. The germline V gene has CDR1 SGHKS and CDR2 YYEKEE (reference sequence). The CDR3 extends over 16 amino acids. Trimming took 4 bases from V and 4 from J; bases not matched to a gene: 6. The CDR3 bases are TGTGCCAGCAGCGTTCGACTAGCGGGAAGCACCGGGGAGCTGTTTTTT. It codes for CASSVRLAGSTGELFF.

The genes are TRBV6-5 and TRBJ1-5; D unclear. V was trimmed by 6 bases and J by 3 bases, leaving 15 bases between them. The germline V gene has CDR1 MNHEY and CDR2 SVGAGI. This CDR3 spans 15 amino acids. The CDR3 reads CASSPSGIHNQPQHF. The CDR3 nucleotides are TGTGCCAGCAGCCCCTCGGGGATTCACAATCAGCCCCAGCATTTT.

This chain uses TRBV3-1 (or the pseudogene TRBV3-2) with TRBJ2-6; D gene unclear. Trimming left V 3 bases short and J 1 base short, with 10 bases between. In germline, CDR1 is LGHDT, CDR2 YNNKEL (reference sequence). This CDR3 has 16 amino acids. This CDR3 is CASSQEGLSGANVLTF. The CDR3 coding sequence is TGTGCCAGCAGCCAGGAAGGGCTGTCTGGGGCCAACGTCCTGACTTTC.

The chain uses TRBV13 and TRBJ2-7; 16 nucleotides align to TRBD2. In germline, CDR1 is PRHDT, CDR2 FYEKMQ (reference sequence). V shed 6 bases, J shed 7 bases, and the junction held 15 bases outside the gene matches. The CDR3 totals 18 residues. In DNA form, the CDR3 reads TGTGCCAGCAGGGGTACCGGGACTAGCGGGAGGGCCTTGGGGGAGCAGTACTTC. It specifies CASRGTGTSGRALGEQYF.

The rearrangement uses TRBV28 and TRBJ1-4, with D hard to call. This CDR3 has 11 amino acids. V was clipped by 4 bases and J by 8 bases, with 5 bases between them. Germline CDR1 MDHEN, CDR2 SYDVKM. CDR3 in DNA: TGTGCCAGCAGTTCTGGGGAAAAACTGTTTTTT. Translating gives CASSSGEKLFF.

The rearrangement uses TRBV18 and TRBJ2-7; D remains ambiguous. V was shortened by 0 bases and J by 1 base, with 7 bases between the two germline ends. In germline, CDR1 is KGHSH, CDR2 LQKENI. The CDR3 consists of 14 residues. This CDR3 is CASSPPPGSYEQYF. As DNA, the CDR3 is TGTGCCAGCTCACCACCCCCGGGTTCCTACGAGCAGTACTTC. Based on the CDR3 plus reference TRBV18 and TRBJ2-7, the full variable domain is NAGVMQNPRHLVRRRGQEARLRCSPMKGHSHVYWYRQLPEEGLKFMVYLQKENIIDESGMPKERFSAEFPKEGPSILRIQQVVRGDSAAYFCASSPPPGSYEQYFGPGTRLTVT.

The chain couples TRBV27 to TRBJ2-3; 14 nucleotides line up with TRBD2. The CDR3 consists of 18 residues. Trimming at V came to 3 bases and at J to 5 bases, leaving 10 bases not matched to a gene. Looked up from germline, CDR1 is MNHEY and CDR2 is SMNVEV (reference sequence). This CDR3 reads CASSLGPGLAGGGDTQYF. In DNA form, the CDR3 reads TGTGCCAGCAGTTTGGGCCCTGGACTAGCGGGAGGAGGAGATACGCAGTATTTT.

The chain combines TRBV10-1 with TRBJ1-3; D ambiguous. CDR3 length equals 14 residues. Per the germline V gene, CDR1 is WNHNN and CDR2 is SYGVQD (reference sequence). V lost 5 bases to trimming and J lost 3 bases, with 11 bases between them. DNA of the CDR3: TGCGCCAGCAGTTCCCCAGGAGTTGGAAACACCATATATTTT. Protein product: CASSSPGVGNTIYF.

The rearrangement links TRBV11-2 to TRBJ1-6, with D unclear. This CDR3 region has 13 residues. Trimming left V 0 bases short and J 6 bases short, with 3 bases between. Germline CDR1 and CDR2: SGHAT and FQNNGV. In DNA, the CDR3 is TGTGCCAGCAGCTTAGACGTTAATTCACCCCTCCACTTT. Translated, it gives CASSLDVNSPLHF.

A few counts support this clone. This chain joins TRBV28 and TRBJ1-5; D gene unclear. The V end lost 3 bases, the J end lost 2 bases, and 8 bases lay between the germline ends. Germline loops: CDR1 MDHEN, CDR2 SYDVKM. The CDR3 has 14 amino acids. CDR3 sequence reads: CASSFFSGNQPQHF. CDR3 in DNA: TGTGCCAGCAGTTTCTTTTCCGGCAATCAGCCCCAGCATTTT.

J is TRBJ1-2 and V is TRBV6-2 or TRBV6-3; D ambiguous. The V gene lost 5 bases and the J gene lost 5 bases, with 15 bases spanning the gap. The CDR3 sequence is 14 residues long. Germline CDR1 and CDR2: MNHEY and SVGEGT. In nucleotides, the CDR3 is TGTGCCAGCAGTCCAAGACTTGCTCGGTATGGCTACACCTTC. It translates to CASSPRLARYGYTF.

This chain joins TRBV27 and TRBJ1-1, with no clear D. V lost 2 bases and J 4 bases, leaving 8 bases between the germline ends. Per the germline V gene, CDR1 is MNHEY and CDR2 is SMNVEV (reference sequence). This CDR3 spans 13 amino acids. Here the CDR3 reads CASSLADSTEAFF. CDR3 nucleotides: TGTGCCAGCAGTTTAGCGGACTCCACTGAAGCTTTCTTT.

V and J are TRBV12-5 and TRBJ2-1; TRBD1 or TRBD2 may be the D gene (5 bases each). CDR3 length: 13 amino acids. Trimming removed 4 bases at V and 7 bases at J, with 11 bases between. Per germline, CDR1 LGHNT and CDR2 FRNRAP. In DNA, the CDR3 is TGTGCTAGTGGTTCTCGGGACGTTAATGAGCAGTTCTTC. This codes for CASGSRDVNEQFF.

V and J are TRBV6-5 and TRBJ2-7; TRBD1 is a possible D gene (6 bases). CDR1 is MNHEY, CDR2 SVGAGI, per germline. V lost 8 bases to trimming and J lost 4 bases, with 15 bases between them. This CDR3 has 13 amino acids. CDR3 loop: CASRNYRAYEQYF. Written as DNA, the CDR3 is TGTGCCAGCCGGAATTACAGGGCTTACGAGCAGTACTTC.

The V and J genes are TRBV19 and TRBJ2-3; no reliable D call. Trimming cost V 10 bases and J 4 bases, with 18 bases left between them. The CDR3 spans 14 residues. The germline V gene has CDR1 LNHDA and CDR2 SQIVND (reference sequence). CDR3 amino acids: CATRTNYGADTQYF. CDR3 nucleotide sequence: TGTGCCACGCGGACGAACTATGGCGCAGATACGCAGTATTTT.